These 5 T cell receptor beta chains share one sample of origin, sequenced in a study of HIV-infected patients and healthy controls. One entry per CDR3 protein results from TCRdb running MiXCR on the 5' RACE reads. In the table there are around 64,000 distinct CDR3 sequences, approximately 16% of which are singletons. The sequenced material came from CD4+ T cells from blood. The receptors shown here come from a human donor in good health.

This clonotype was counted at least ten times. V gene TRBV6-2 or TRBV6-3 combines with J gene TRBJ1-6, with 7 bases lining up with TRBD1. CDR1 and CDR2 from the germline V gene are MNHEY and SVGEGT. This CDR3 spans 15 amino acids. V shed 4 bases and J 7 bases; nucleotides not matched to a gene: 7. DNA of the CDR3: TGTGCCAGCAGTTTGCGGGGACAGTCAAATTCACCCCTCCACTTT. Translated: CASSLRGQSNSPLHF.

This clonotype turned up a few times. V is TRBV7-2 and J is TRBJ2-7, with D perhaps TRBD1 or TRBD2 (5 bases each). V dropped 4 bases and J dropped 5 bases, with 12 bases sitting between them. The CDR3 sequence is 13 residues long. CDR1 SGHTA and CDR2 FQGNSA come from the germline V gene. The CDR3 DNA reads as TGTGCCAGCAGCTCCAGGGAGAGCAACGAGCAGTACTTC. Translated, it gives CASSSRESNEQYF.

The rearrangement joins TRBV5-1 to TRBJ2-7; TRBD2 matches 7 bases. Looked up from germline, CDR1 is SGHRS and CDR2 is YFSETQ. With V trimmed by 0 bases and J by 2 bases, 8 bases remained unmatched. The CDR3 is made up of 16 amino acids. CDR3 sequence (DNA): TGCGCCAGCAGCTTGGTGTCGGGAGGTACAACCTACGAGCAGTACTTC. Protein: CASSLVSGGTTYEQYF. Filled out from reference TRBV5-1 and TRBJ2-7, the complete variable domain reads KAGVTQTPRYLIKTRGQQVTLSCSPISGHRSVSWYQQTPGQGLQFLFEYFSETQRNKGNFPGRFSGRQFSNSRSEMNVSTLELGDSALYLCASSLVSGGTTYEQYFGPGTRLTVT.

This clonotype was picked up many times. V usage is TRBV7-2 and J usage is TRBJ1-2; D may be TRBD1 (5 bases). The CDR3 contains 15 residues. In germline, CDR1 is SGHTA, CDR2 FQGNSA. V was cut by 1 base and J by 3 bases, with 12 bases left in between. The CDR3, as DNA: TGTGCCAGCAGCTTAGACAGGTCCAATCACTATGGCTACACCTTC. It is translated as CASSLDRSNHYGYTF.

Relative to its sample, this clonotype is medium-sized. The chain has TRBV20-1 and TRBJ1-1; TRBD1 might be the D (5 bases). In germline, CDR1 is DFQATT, CDR2 SNEGSKA (reference sequence). V was pared by 0 bases and J by 9 bases, with 20 bases between. The CDR3 totals 15 residues. The CDR3 coding sequence is TGCAGTGCTAGAGATAGTACGGGGGACGTCGTAAAAGCTTTCTTT. As protein: CSARDSTGDVVKAFF.